This record concerns one T cell receptor (beta chain) sequence. Antigen: not known. Germline V CDR1 and CDR2: KGHSH, LQKENI. V was pared by 0 bases and J by 4 bases, with 10 bases of the junction left unmatched. The CDR3 totals 17 residues. Time point described: week 11, during vaccination. Every single dose of the vaccine, 300 ug of mutant IDH1 20-mer peptide, came with topical imiquimod. This entry belongs to a study of a mutant IDH1 vaccine in newly diagnosed glioma. Turning to the study itself: Each patient was administered eight vaccinations, scheduled in weeks 1, 3, 5, 7, 11, 15, 19 and 23. Vaccination started 4-6 weeks after radiotherapy alone, or with temozolomide cycles. Most patients had received both radiotherapy and temozolomide, the prior options being radiotherapy, temozolomide, or both.

Profiling relied on immunoSEQ multiplex PCR, and the TCRdb table lists in-frame clones only, not all of them. This sample carries some 60,000 clones, over 70% of them seen once, and the ten largest clones take around 6.5%. The chain uses TRBV18 and TRBJ2-7, with 9 positions matching TRBD1. The sequence was collected from a man in his forties or fifties with glioma. Source: PBMCs, taken from a glioma patient whose treatment included an IDH1 peptide vaccine. The CDR3 nucleotides read TGTGCCAGCTCACCACCGACGAACAGGGGGCAGGGGTACGAGCAGTACTTC. Amino acids: CASSPPTNRGQGYEQYF.